This T cell receptor (beta chain) was profiled in a study of T cell responses to AZD1222 COVID-19 vaccine. About this clone itself: Its cognate antigen is unknown.

Sequenced by immunoSEQ multiplex PCR; TCRdb stores in-frame clones only, minus some. Of about 84,000 clones listed, 70% to 90% are singletons. This CDR3 is 15 amino acids long. Trimming pared 1 base from V and 4 bases from J, leaving 11 bases between. Germline CDR1 SGHNT, CDR2 YENEEA. Study findings and constraints: All repertoire sampling was performed exclusively after the peak T cell response.

This specimen consisted of peripheral blood, obtained 28 days after the second AZD1222 dose. The receptor's source is an adult who received the AZD1222 COVID-19 vaccine. The chain is built from TRBV11-3 and TRBJ2-1; D ambiguous. CDR3 coding DNA: TGTGCCAGCAGCTTAGGGTCAGCTTATTACAATGAGCAGTTCTTC. Protein product: CASSLGSAYYNEQFF. The variable domain in full, completed from reference TRBV11-3 and TRBJ2-1, reads EAGVVQSPRYKIIEKKQPVAFWCNPISGHNTLYWYLQNLGQGPELLIRYENEEAVDDSQLPKDRFSAERLKGVDSTLKIQPAELGDSAVYLCASSLGSAYYNEQFFGPGTRLTVL.